The source of this T cell receptor beta chain is a study of cytomegalovirus exposure and HLA in healthy donors. 60 Vbeta and 13 Jbeta primers were used in PCR. Libraries were prepared by immunoSEQ multiplex PCR; TCRdb keeps only in-frame clonotypes and omits some of them. The sample has about 300,000 clones; around 86% are singletons. The sample was PBMCs. This receptor was obtained from a man aged 40-50 years in good health and CMV-seropositive.

The CDR3 DNA reads TGTGCCAGCAGCTTACTCGGGACAGGGACGGAGACCCAGTACTTC. It encodes CASSLLGTGTETQYF. The chain carries TRBV7-2 and TRBJ2-5, with 9 positions matching TRBD1. Per the germline V gene, CDR1 is SGHTA and CDR2 is FQGNSA. The CDR3 runs 15 residues. V was clipped by 2 bases and J by 5 bases; unmatched bases: 6. Full variable domain (missing parts from reference TRBV7-2 and TRBJ2-5): GAGVSQSPSNKVTEKGKDVELRCDPISGHTALYWYRQSLGQGLEFLIYFQGNSAPDKSGLPSDRFSAERTGGSVSTLTIQRTQQEDSAVYLCASSLLGTGTETQYFGPGTRLLVL.